This T cell receptor beta chain was sequenced during a study of regulatory and conventional T cells in RAG deficiency. The CDR3 loop spans 19 amino acids. Germline CDR1 reads MDHEN; CDR2 reads SYDVKM. The junction had 22 bases not matched to a gene; V was cut back by 3 bases and J by 9 bases. Study results and limitations: Omenn syndrome and CID/AS patients had around 100-fold fewer unique Treg TCR beta sequences, versus around 10-fold elsewhere. Omenn patients showed >90% Treg-Tconv overlap and shorter CDR3 lengths. These Omenn syndrome Treg sorts may hold peripherally activated cells instead.

Blood CD4+ CD25-low CD127-high conventional T cells supplied the genomic DNA template. This clone was found once. What it recognizes is unknown. The assay was immunoSEQ multiplex PCR, and TCRdb's table has in-frame clones only and misses some. The sample includes 20,000 to 25,000 clones, 95% to 97% seen only once; the top ten take 1% to 1.5%. This sample was also put to use in a study of regulatory T cells. That work states: Primers: 52 TRBV forward and 13 TRBJ reverse. In patients, unique TRB V-J pairs were restricted and V/J usage skewed, especially in Tregs.

V usage is TRBV28 and J usage is TRBJ2-1, with 8 bases aligning to TRBD2. The source of this sequence is a human donor in good health. The sequenced sample consisted of CD25- CD4+ T cells sorted from blood. As DNA, the CDR3 is TGTGCCAGCAGTTTGGGGCGGGGCGGCGGGGGGCTCGACGCCAGTGAGCAGTTCTTC. Protein sequence: CASSLGRGGGGLDASEQFF.